Detailed here is one T cell receptor beta chain. The antigen this receptor binds is unknown. No base qualities exist here, and no much larger clone lies one base off it. What the treatment or condition label conveys for this sample: roughly 20 received Ad26.COV2.S at low or high dose, single or two shots; five or six received placebo; per-sample allocation not given. Repertoires of vaccine and placebo recipients were sequenced from samples collected on day 63 after the first injection. Cohort 1b enrolled some 25 adults aged 18-55 years at a single site in Boston, USA, between 29 July and 7 August 2020. Ad26.COV2.S was a replication-incompetent adenovirus type 26 vector that expressed a prefusion-stabilized SARS-CoV-2 spike protein derived from the original Wuhan strain. The sample belongs to a study of Ad26.COV2.S vaccination and SARS-CoV-2 variants (dated by TCRdb to the early 2020s). Describing the broader study: Vaccine-arm donors were drawn from COV1001, a multicentre, randomized, double-blind, placebo-controlled phase I-IIa trial of Ad26.COV2.S in healthy adults. Ad26.COV2.S was administered intramuscularly at a dose of 5x10^10 or 1x10^11 viral particles, either as one shot or as two shots given 56 days apart. TCRbeta repertoire sequencing was used to assess the specificity and breadth of SARS-CoV-2-reactive T cell receptors after Ad26.COV2.S vaccination. A total of approximately 32 samples were included in the TCR-sequenced set, comprising around 19 Ad26.COV2.S vaccine recipients, 5 placebo recipients and 8 SARS-CoV-2 convalescent individuals. Participants in the trial were split at random into five groups of five each, receiving low-dose or high-dose Ad26.COV2.S once or twice, or else placebo on both occasions. Blinding of investigators to trial group allocation was maintained during experiments and outcome assessment.

TCRbeta CDR3 regions were sequenced with the immunoSEQ Assay. After extraction, genomic DNA underwent amplification by bias-controlled multiplex PCR, followed by high-throughput sequencing. The original methods were these. To quantify the absolute abundance of every unique TCRbeta CDR3 region, sequences were collapsed and filtered. T cell fraction was estimated by normalizing TCRbeta template counts to usable DNA, which was measured by amplifying reference genes present in all nucleated cells. Repertoire TCRs were annotated as SARS-CoV-2-specific by exact matching of V gene, CDR3 amino acid sequence and J gene to a known reactive TCR set. The reference SARS-CoV-2 TCR set came from MIRA and was filtered for enrichment in COVID-19-positive ImmuneCODE repertoires, removing public or cross-reactive TCRs. Drawing on the MIRA antigens, annotated TCRs were analysed further at the level of specific ORF or position within ORF. Breadth was defined as the number of annotated unique rearrangements divided by the total number of unique productive rearrangements, and depth was defined as the summed frequency of the annotated unique rearrangements. Two-sided Wilcoxon rank-sum tests were applied when comparing TCR breadth between groups. Held by TCRdb, this immuneACCESS table contains in-frame sequences only and omits some clones. Under half of the omission traces to an unresolved V gene where checked; the cause of the rest is unknown. That table supplies the V and J calls and clone size; D and trimming were determined from the DNA. The sample has about 680,000 clones on record, more than 80% of them singletons. Roughly 1.5% of the sample rests with the top ten.

A distance of 10 bases separates the germline ends of V and J, which lose 6 bases and 1 base respectively. From cysteine to phenylalanine, the CDR3 is 15 amino acids long. Only the CDR3 part of the read is kept: 45 bases, read in frame from the first base. From a lookup of the germline V gene, CDR1 and CDR2 are LGHNA and YSLEER. Study-wide conclusions, independent of this receptor: After vaccination, substantial breadth of spike-specific CD8+ and CD4+ T cell responses was reported. Non-spike TCR breadth was comparable between vaccine and placebo recipients, consistent with the vaccine containing only spike. It was noted by the authors that total T cell responses may have been underestimated by the TCR breadth and depth analyses. Higher spike-specific TCR breadth was observed in Ad26.COV2.S recipients than in placebo recipients (P = 0.0014). Comparing responses between vaccine doses or regimens was not something the study was powered to do.

Recombination joined TRBV4-3 with TRBJ1-6, with no D gene named confidently. The source is a person aged 18-60 years who received the Ad26.COV2.S COVID-19 vaccine or a placebo. Material: peripheral blood, obtained in a trial of Ad26.COV2.S vaccine versus placebo. The base sequence is TGCGCCAGCAGTCCCAAGCGGTCCTATAATTCACCCCTCCACTTT. Its product reads: CASSPKRSYNSPLHF.